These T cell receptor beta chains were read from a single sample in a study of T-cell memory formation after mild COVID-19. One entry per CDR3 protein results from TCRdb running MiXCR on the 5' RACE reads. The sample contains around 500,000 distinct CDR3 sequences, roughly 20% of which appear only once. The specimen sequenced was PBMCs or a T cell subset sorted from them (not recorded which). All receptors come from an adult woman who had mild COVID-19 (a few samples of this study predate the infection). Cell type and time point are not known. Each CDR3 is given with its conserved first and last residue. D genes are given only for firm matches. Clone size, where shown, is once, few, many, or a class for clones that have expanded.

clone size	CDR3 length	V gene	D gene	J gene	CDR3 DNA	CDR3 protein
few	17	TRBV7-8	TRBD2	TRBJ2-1	TGTGCCAGCAGCTTAGCGCGGAGCGGGGGGGCCGCCAATGAGCAGTTCTTC	CASSLARSGGAANEQFF
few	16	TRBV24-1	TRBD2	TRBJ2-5	TGTGCCACCAGTGAGGTAGCGGGGGGCAACCAAGAGACCCAGTACTTC	CATSEVAGGNQETQYF
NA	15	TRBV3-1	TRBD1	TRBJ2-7	TGTGCCAGCAGCGACAGACAGGGGGGGCCCTACGAGCAGTACTTC	CASSDRQGGPYEQYF
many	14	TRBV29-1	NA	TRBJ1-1	TGCAGCGTTGTGATTGGAGCGGGGAACACTGAAGCTTTCTTT	CSVVIGAGNTEAFF
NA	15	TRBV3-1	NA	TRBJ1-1	TGTGCCAGCAGCTACCCGCGCTCGGGGAAAACTGAAGCTTTCTTT	CASSYPRSGKTEAFF
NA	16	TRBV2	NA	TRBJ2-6	TGTGCCAGCGCTCCGGTGCTGTCGGGAGGGGCCAACGTCCTGACTTTC	CASAPVLSGGANVLTF
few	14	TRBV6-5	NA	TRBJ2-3	TGTGCCAGCAGTTCCAGACAGGCCACAGATACGCAGTATTTT	CASSSRQATDTQYF
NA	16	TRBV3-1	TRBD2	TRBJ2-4	TGTGCCAGCAGCCGGACTAGCCAGTCCCCCAAAAACATTCAGTACTTC	CASSRTSQSPKNIQYF
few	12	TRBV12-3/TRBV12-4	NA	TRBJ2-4	TGTGCCAGCAGTTCCACTGGGTACCACCTGTACTTC	CASSSTGYHLYF
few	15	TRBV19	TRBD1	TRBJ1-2	TGTGCCAGTAGTAACCCCGGGACAGCGAACTATGGCTACACCTTC	CASSNPGTANYGYTF
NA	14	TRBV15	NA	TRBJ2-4	TGTGCCACCAGCAGAGATTACAGTAAAAACATTCAGTACTTC	CATSRDYSKNIQYF
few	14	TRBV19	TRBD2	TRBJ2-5	TGTGCCAGTTCCCTAGCGGGAACGGGAAAGACCCAGTACTTC	CASSLAGTGKTQYF
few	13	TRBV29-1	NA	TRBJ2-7	TGCAGCGCCCTGAATCCGGATGGCTACGAGCAGTACTTC	CSALNPDGYEQYF
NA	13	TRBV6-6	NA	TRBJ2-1	TGTGCCAGCAGTTACCCGACTCTCCCTGAGCAGTTCTTC	CASSYPTLPEQFF
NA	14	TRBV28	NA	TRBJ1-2	TGTGCCAGCAGTGAAGAAGGGTGGGACTATGGCTACACCTTC	CASSEEGWDYGYTF
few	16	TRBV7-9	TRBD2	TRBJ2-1	TGTGCCAGCAGCTTATTGGGCACTAGCGGGGGGTACGTCCAGTTCTTC	CASSLLGTSGGYVQFF
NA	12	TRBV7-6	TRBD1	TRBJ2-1	TGTGCCAGCAGTTCACAACGGGACAGGCAGTTCTTC	CASSSQRDRQFF
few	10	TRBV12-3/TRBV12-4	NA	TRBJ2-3	TGTGCCAGCAACCCAGATACGCAGTATTTT	CASNPDTQYF
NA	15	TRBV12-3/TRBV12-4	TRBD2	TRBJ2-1	TGTGCCAGCAGTATTGGGACTAGCGGGAAGGGTGAGCAGTTCTTC	CASSIGTSGKGEQFF
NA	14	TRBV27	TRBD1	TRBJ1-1	TGTGCCAGCCGTCGACAGGGGGTCGGAACTGAAGCTTTCTTT	CASRRQGVGTEAFF
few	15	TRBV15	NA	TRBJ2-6	TGTGCCACCAGCCGGGGAGGCTCTGGGGCCAACGTCCTGACTTTC	CATSRGGSGANVLTF
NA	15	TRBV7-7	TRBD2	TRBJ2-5	TGTGCCAGCAGCTTGGAGACTAGCGGGGGGGTTACCCAGTACTTC	CASSLETSGGVTQYF
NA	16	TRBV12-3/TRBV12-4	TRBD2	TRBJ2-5	TGTGCCAGCAGGTCTAGCGGGGGGAAACTCCAAGAGACCCAGTACTTC	CASRSSGGKLQETQYF
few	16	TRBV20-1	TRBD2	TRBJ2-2	TGCAGTGCTAGAGATTTAGCGGGAGGGCCGACCGGGGAGCTGTTTTTT	CSARDLAGGPTGELFF
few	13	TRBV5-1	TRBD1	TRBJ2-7	TGCGCCAGCAGCTGGGGGACAGAGTACGAGCAGTACTTC	CASSWGTEYEQYF
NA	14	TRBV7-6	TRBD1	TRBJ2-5	TGTGCCAGCAGAAAGACAGGGGGCGTCGAGACCCAGTACTTC	CASRKTGGVETQYF
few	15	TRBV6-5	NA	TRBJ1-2	TGTGCCAGCAGTCACCGGGACGTCGCATACTATGGCTACACCTTC	CASSHRDVAYYGYTF
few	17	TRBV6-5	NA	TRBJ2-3	TGTGCCAGCAGTTACACGAGGGAGGACCGATGGGTAGATACGCAGTATTTT	CASSYTREDRWVDTQYF
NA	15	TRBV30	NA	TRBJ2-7	TGTGCCTGGGTTGACGGTTGGGCCCGCTCCTACGAGCAGTACTTC	CAWVDGWARSYEQYF
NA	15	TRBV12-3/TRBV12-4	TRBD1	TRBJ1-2	TGTGCCAGCAGTCCCCGACAGGGAACTCGCTATGGCTACACCTTC	CASSPRQGTRYGYTF
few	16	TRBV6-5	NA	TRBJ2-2	TGTGCCAGCAGTTACTCTGCCGGGACATTGACCGGGGAGCTGTTTTTT	CASSYSAGTLTGELFF
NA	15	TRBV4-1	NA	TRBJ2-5	TGCGCCAGCAGCCAAGATGGGGGAATGGGTGAGACCCAGTACTTC	CASSQDGGMGETQYF
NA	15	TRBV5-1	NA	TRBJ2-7	TGCGCCAGCCGAGACTGGGGCGGGAACTCCTACGAGCAGTACTTC	CASRDWGGNSYEQYF
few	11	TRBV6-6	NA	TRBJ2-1	TGTGCCAGCCTGGCTGAAGGTGAGCAGTTCTTC	CASLAEGEQFF
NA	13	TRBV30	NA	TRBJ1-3	TGTGCCTGGAGTCGGGGGTCTGGAAACACCATATATTTT	CAWSRGSGNTIYF
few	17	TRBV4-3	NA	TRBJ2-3	TGCGCCAGCAGCCAAGAATTGGAAGGTCCGTACACAGATACGCAGTATTTT	CASSQELEGPYTDTQYF
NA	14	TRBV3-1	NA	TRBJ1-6	TGTGCCAGCAGCCCCCTAGGAAATAATTCACCCCTCCACTTT	CASSPLGNNSPLHF
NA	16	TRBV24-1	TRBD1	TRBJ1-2	TGTGCCACCAGTGGCCCGACAGGGGGCTCTAACTATGGCTACACCTTC	CATSGPTGGSNYGYTF
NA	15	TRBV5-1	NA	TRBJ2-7	TGCGCCAGCAGCCCCCTGGACAGTAGCTCCTACGAGCAGTACTTC	CASSPLDSSSYEQYF
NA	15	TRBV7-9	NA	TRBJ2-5	TGTGCCAGCAGCCTAGAGGAGCTGGAGGCAGAGACCCAGTACTTC	CASSLEELEAETQYF
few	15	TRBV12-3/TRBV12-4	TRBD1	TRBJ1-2	TGTGCCAGCAGTAACCCGGGACAGGGCAACTATGGCTACACCTTC	CASSNPGQGNYGYTF
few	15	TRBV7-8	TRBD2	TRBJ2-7	TGTGCCAGCAGCTTCCCCCCGACTAGCGGGGGCGAGCAGTACTTC	CASSFPPTSGGEQYF
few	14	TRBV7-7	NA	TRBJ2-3	TGTGCTAGCAGCTTGGGGTTGGGGGAAGATACGCAGTATTTT	CASSLGLGEDTQYF
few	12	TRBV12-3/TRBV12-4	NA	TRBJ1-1	TGTGCCAGTGGGGGGCAGAACACTGAAGCTTTCTTT	CASGGQNTEAFF
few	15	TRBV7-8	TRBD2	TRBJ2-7	TGTGCCAGCAGCCGTAGCGGGTTGGGCCTCTACGAGCAGTACTTC	CASSRSGLGLYEQYF
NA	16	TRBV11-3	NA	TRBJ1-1	TGTGCCAGCAGCTTTAGGGGCCCGGGCATGAACACTGAAGCTTTCTTT	CASSFRGPGMNTEAFF
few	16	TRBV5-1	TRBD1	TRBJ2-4	TGCGCCAGCAGCTTGACAGGGGGCATGACCAAAAACATTCAGTACTTC	CASSLTGGMTKNIQYF